A selection of T cell receptor beta chains follows, all from one sample in a study of identical twins. TCRdb analysed the 5' RACE reads with MiXCR anew, one entry per CDR3 protein. The sample holds around 340,000 distinct CDR3 sequences; approximately 9.1% are singletons and the top ten take more than 8%. The sequenced sample consisted of naive T cells sorted from blood. The receptors originated from a woman between 45 and 65 years old in good health. The CDR3 runs from the conserved cysteine through the conserved F or W. A D gene is named only where the DNA matches it firmly. Expanded clones get a size class; other rows say once, few or many, or leave the size out.

size	V	D	J	CDR3	DNA
few	TRBV20-1	-	TRBJ1-6	CSAPVGAGSPLHF	TGCAGTGCGCCCGTTGGAGCTGGCTCACCCCTCCACTTT
many	TRBV4-1	-	TRBJ1-6	CASSFSGSYNSPLHF	TGCGCCAGCAGCTTCAGTGGCTCCTATAATTCACCCCTCCACTTT
few	TRBV18	TRBD1	TRBJ2-7	CASSPMDRGRYEQYF	TGTGCCAGCTCACCTATGGACAGGGGGCGTTACGAGCAGTACTTC
few	TRBV12-3/TRBV12-4	-	TRBJ1-2	CASSFQDLGYGYTF	TGTGCCAGCAGTTTTCAGGACCTGGGCTATGGCTACACCTTC
many	TRBV2	-	TRBJ2-5	CASSLDHQETQYF	TGTGCCAGCAGCCTAGACCACCAAGAGACCCAGTACTTC
-	TRBV5-1	TRBD1	TRBJ2-7	CASSSGQGNYEQYF	TGCGCCAGCAGCTCGGGACAGGGAAACTACGAGCAGTACTTC
many	TRBV29-1	-	TRBJ2-1	CSVDPTGHEQFF	TGCAGCGTTGACCCTACAGGTCATGAGCAGTTCTTC
many	TRBV12-3/TRBV12-4	TRBD1	TRBJ2-2	CASSPGTGGYGGELFF	TGTGCCAGCAGCCCCGGGACAGGGGGGTATGGCGGGGAGCTGTTTTTT
few	TRBV12-3/TRBV12-4	TRBD1	TRBJ1-2	CASSPDRGRRDYGYTF	TGTGCCAGCAGTCCAGACAGGGGGCGCCGAGACTATGGCTACACCTTC
many	TRBV12-3/TRBV12-4	-	TRBJ2-7	CASSLRQTYEQYF	TGTGCCAGCAGTTTACGACAGACCTACGAGCAGTACTTC
many	TRBV28	TRBD1	TRBJ2-3	CASSLDRDEADTQYF	TGTGCCAGCAGTTTAGACAGGGATGAGGCAGATACGCAGTATTTT